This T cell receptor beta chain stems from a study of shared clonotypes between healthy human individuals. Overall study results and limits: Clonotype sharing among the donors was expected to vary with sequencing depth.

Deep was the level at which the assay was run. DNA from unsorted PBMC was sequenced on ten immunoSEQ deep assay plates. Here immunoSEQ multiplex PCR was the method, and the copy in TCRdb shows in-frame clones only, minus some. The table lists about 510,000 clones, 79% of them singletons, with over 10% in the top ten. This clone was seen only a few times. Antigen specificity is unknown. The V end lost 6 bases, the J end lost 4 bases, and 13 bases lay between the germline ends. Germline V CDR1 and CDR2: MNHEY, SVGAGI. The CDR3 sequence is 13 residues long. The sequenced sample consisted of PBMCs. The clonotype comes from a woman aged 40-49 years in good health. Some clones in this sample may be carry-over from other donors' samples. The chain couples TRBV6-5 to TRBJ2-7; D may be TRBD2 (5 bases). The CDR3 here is CASRPSGSYEQYF. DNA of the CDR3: TGTGCCAGCAGGCCCAGCGGTTCATACGAGCAGTACTTC.